Presented here are 27 T cell receptor beta chains from one specimen sequenced in a study of identical twins. MiXCR was run by TCRdb on the 5' RACE reads, yielding one entry per CDR3 protein. The sample includes a few hundred thousand distinct CDR3 sequences, 9.5% to 15% of them seen just once. Separately, the same data were catalogued under a study of yellow fever vaccine responses in identical twins.

The sequencing sample was made of memory (CD45RO+) T cells sorted from blood. Every receptor here comes from a woman aged 18 to 35 in good health.

This clonotype was seen repeatedly, ten times or more. J is TRBJ2-7 and V is TRBV7-8, with 8 positions matching TRBD2. From germline, CDR1 is SGHVS and CDR2 FQNEAQ. The V gene end was trimmed by 5 bases and the J gene end by 3 bases; junction bases not matched to a gene: 9. This CDR3 is built from 15 residues. CDR3 loop: CASSPIAGLNYEQYF. CDR3 sequence (DNA): TGTGCCAGCAGCCCTATAGCGGGACTTAACTACGAGCAGTACTTC.

J is TRBJ2-2 and V is TRBV10-3; D tentatively reads TRBD1 or TRBD2 (5 bases each). This CDR3 is built from 14 residues. CDR1 is ENHRY and CDR2 is SYGVKD in the germline V gene. V was trimmed by 3 bases and J by 3 bases, leaving 8 bases between them. The chain's CDR3 is CAISDRGDTGELFF. CDR3 nucleotide sequence: TGTGCCATCAGTGACCGGGGCGACACCGGGGAGCTGTTTTTT.

This clonotype has a count of ten or more. V is TRBV29-1 and J is TRBJ2-7; D gene uncertain. V was cut by 4 bases and J by 0 bases, with 13 bases left in between. Germline V gene lookup returns CDR1 SQVTM and CDR2 ANQGSEA. This CDR3 region has 14 residues. DNA of the CDR3: TGCAGCGTTGCTGCTCAACTGGGCTCCTACGAGCAGTACTTC. Protein: CSVAAQLGSYEQYF.

This clonotype was picked up a small number of times. The rearrangement uses TRBV7-3 and TRBJ1-1; D unclear. V lost 5 bases and J 1 base, leaving 8 bases between the germline ends. Germline V lookup: CDR1 SGHTA, CDR2 FQGTGA. The CDR3 is made up of 13 amino acids. CDR3 residues: CASSGSGNTEAFF. For the CDR3, the DNA is TGTGCCAGCAGCGGCTCAGGGAACACTGAAGCTTTCTTT.

Remarks on this clonotype: The germline gene is not matched at one end of the junction; a read error may be the cause. The J gene is TRBJ1-2, the V gene TRBV12-5; TRBD1 aligns across 8 bases. The CDR3 contains 12 residues. Germline V gene data show CDR1 as LGHNT and CDR2 as FRNRAP. The CDR3 DNA reads TGTGCTAGTGGTTCCCAGGGGGCAGTCTCCTCCTTC. Amino acid sequence: CASGSQGAVSSF.

This clonotype was counted many times. This chain links TRBV5-1 with TRBJ2-7; 7 nucleotides agree with TRBD2. CDR1 is SGHRS, CDR2 YFSETQ, per germline. The CDR3 has 16 amino acids. J lost 2 bases, V lost 7 bases, and 15 bases had no gene match. The CDR3 sequence: CASRFQSGTGTYEQYF. CDR3 in DNA: TGCGCCAGCCGATTCCAAAGCGGGACTGGAACCTACGAGCAGTACTTC.

The chain uses TRBV5-1 and TRBJ2-5, with TRBD2 matching over 10 bases. Germline CDR1 SGHRS, CDR2 YFSETQ. CDR3 size: 16 residues. J lost 4 bases, V lost 1 base, and 7 bases had no gene match. This CDR3 is CASSLTGSSGRETQYF. CDR3 DNA sequence: TGCGCCAGCAGCTTGACGGGCTCTAGCGGGAGAGAGACCCAGTACTTC.

V gene TRBV9 combines with J gene TRBJ2-1; 10 bases fit TRBD2. In germline, CDR1 is SGDLS, CDR2 YYNGEE. Losses at the gene ends were 0 bases for V and 10 bases for J; bases not matched to a gene: 10. The CDR3 consists of 16 residues. CDR3 residues: CASSVGPSGSLGEQFF. CDR3 sequence (DNA): TGTGCCAGCAGCGTAGGGCCTAGCGGGAGTCTAGGGGAGCAGTTCTTC. Variable domain in full (rest from reference TRBV9 and TRBJ2-1): DSGVTQTPKHLITATGQRVTLRCSPRSGDLSVYWYQQSLDQGLQFLIQYYNGEERAKGNILERFSAQQFPDLHSELNLSSLELGDSALYFCASSVGPSGSLGEQFFGPGTRLTVL.

This clonotype turned up a few times. The CDR3 DNA is TGCAGTGCTAGTCCCATTAGTAGGGGGAAAGAGACCCAGTACTTC. Its protein product is CSASPISRGKETQYF. The rearrangement joins TRBV20-1 to TRBJ2-5; possible D gene TRBD1, 6 bases. Deletions cut 3 bases from V and 3 bases from J, with 17 bases between. Germline CDR1 DFQATT, CDR2 SNEGSKA (reference sequence). This CDR3 is 15 amino acids long.

This clonotype was counted ten times or more. The chain recombines TRBV30 with TRBJ2-1; tentatively, D is TRBD2 (6 bases). This CDR3 spans 12 amino acids. Trimming took off 3 bases at V and 15 bases at J, with 18 bases between the two ends. Germline V gives CDR1 GTSNPN, CDR2 SVGIG (reference sequence). CDR3 in DNA: TGTGCCTGGAGCCGACTAGACCCCATTCTGTTCTTC. It is translated as CAWSRLDPILFF.

This clonotype was counted between two and nine times. The chain recombines TRBV5-1 with TRBJ2-1, with a weak D call TRBD1 (6 bases). The germline gives CDR1 SGHRS, CDR2 YFSETQ. CDR3 length: 15 residues. Trimming shortened V by 2 bases and J by 4 bases, and 13 bases separated the two germline ends. The CDR3 reads CASSFRQAQYNEQFF. CDR3 sequence (DNA): TGCGCCAGCAGCTTCAGACAGGCGCAATACAATGAGCAGTTCTTC. Using reference TRBV5-1 and TRBJ2-1 for the parts outside the CDR3, the full variable domain is KAGVTQTPRYLIKTRGQQVTLSCSPISGHRSVSWYQQTPGQGLQFLFEYFSETQRNKGNFPGRFSGRQFSNSRSEMNVSTLELGDSALYLCASSFRQAQYNEQFFGPGTRLTVL.

The V call is TRBV5-1, the J call TRBJ2-6, with TRBD1 matching over 9 bases. The CDR3 covers 17 residues. V shed 4 bases, J shed 0 bases, and the junction held 5 bases outside the gene matches. Germline V gene sequence: CDR1 SGHRS, CDR2 YFSETQ. The chain's CDR3 is CASSQRTGVSGANVLTF. DNA for the CDR3: TGCGCCAGCAGCCAAAGGACAGGGGTCTCTGGGGCCAACGTCCTGACTTTC.

There are a few counts of this clonotype. The V call is TRBV10-3, the J call TRBJ1-5, with 7 bases aligning to TRBD1. CDR1 and CDR2 from the germline V gene are ENHRY and SYGVKD. J gave up 10 bases and V 10 bases, and 16 bases lay outside the gene matches. This CDR3 has 14 amino acids. The CDR3 here is CATRTGGGVRPQHF. In DNA form, the CDR3 reads TGTGCCACCAGGACAGGTGGAGGCGTTCGTCCCCAGCATTTT.

This clonotype was detected once. A read error may produce the germline difference seen at one junction end. The chain uses TRBV12-3 or TRBV12-4 and TRBJ2-1; 11 bases map to TRBD2. The CDR3 sequence is 18 residues long. Here the CDR3 DNA reads TGTGCCATCAGTTTTTATACGGGGGGACTAGCGGCTTACAATGAGCAGTTCTTC. It is translated as CAISFYTGGLAAYNEQFF.

The chain couples TRBV2 to TRBJ2-1; D is perhaps TRBD2 (5 bases). Germline values: CDR1 SNHLY, CDR2 FYNNEI. V shed 6 bases and J shed 6 bases, with 9 bases lying between them. The CDR3 spans 12 residues. The CDR3 bases are TGTGCCAGCAGCGAGGACTTCAATGAGCAGTTCTTC. Translation gives CASSEDFNEQFF.

The table lists this clonotype with a few counts. The V gene is TRBV20-1, the J gene TRBJ2-1; 14 bases are shared with TRBD2. This CDR3 has 18 residues. The V segment lost 3 bases and the J segment 3 bases; nucleotides outside the gene matches: 10. Germline CDR1 and CDR2: DFQATT and SNEGSKA (reference sequence). The CDR3 protein is CSARVPGLAGALYNEQFF. CDR3 nucleotides: TGCAGTGCTAGGGTCCCGGGACTAGCGGGGGCTCTCTACAATGAGCAGTTCTTC.

The chain couples TRBV28 to TRBJ2-5; D is possibly TRBD1 (6 bases). V lost 3 bases and J lost 7, with 12 bases in between. This CDR3 region has 13 residues. The germline V gene has CDR1 MDHEN and CDR2 SYDVKM. CDR3 protein: CASSFNRGGTQYF. DNA for the CDR3: TGTGCCAGCAGTTTCAATCGAGGGGGGACCCAGTACTTC.

This chain connects TRBV20-1 to TRBJ2-5; the D gene could be TRBD1 or TRBD2 (5 bases each). The germline V gene encodes CDR1 DFQATT and CDR2 SNEGSKA (reference sequence). The CDR3 length is 13 residues. Trimming took 6 bases from V and 9 from J, leaving 20 bases between them. The CDR3 DNA sequence: TGCAGTGCGTTCTCGGGACCTCTTCGGGCCCAGTACTTC. As protein: CSAFSGPLRAQYF.

This rearrangement joins TRBV4-3 to TRBJ2-3, with a weak D call TRBD1 (5 bases). The length of the CDR3 is 17 residues. Trimming left V 1 base short and J 0 bases short, with 14 bases between. Germline V gene sequence: CDR1 LGHNA, CDR2 YSLEER. CDR3 bases: TGCGCCAGCAGCCAAGGGACACCGTCTCTGAGCACAGATACGCAGTATTTT. Translation: CASSQGTPSLSTDTQYF.

This clonotype was observed a handful of times. The chain recombines TRBV2 with TRBJ1-5; unclear D gene. V lost 7 bases, J lost 4 bases, and 11 bases lay in between. This CDR3 is built from 13 residues. Germline assignment: CDR1 SNHLY and CDR2 FYNNEI. The CDR3 loop reads CASTQGRNQPQHF. The DNA of the CDR3 is TGTGCCAGCACTCAAGGTAGAAATCAGCCCCAGCATTTT.

This clonotype was counted a few times. This chain uses TRBV18 with TRBJ2-5; TRBD1 matches at 7 bases. After removal of 3 bases from V and 3 bases from J, the junction contained 7 bases not matched to a gene. This CDR3 is built from 15 residues. Germline assignment: CDR1 KGHSH and CDR2 LQKENI. This CDR3 reads CASSPSSGTEETQYF. Written as DNA, the CDR3 is TGTGCCAGCTCACCTTCTTCCGGGACAGAAGAGACCCAGTACTTC.

The J gene is TRBJ2-1, the V gene TRBV23-1; a weak D match, TRBD2 (6 bases). TRBV23-1 is marked as an open reading frame, function uncertain. The germline V and J ends were trimmed by 0 bases and 6 bases, with 15 bases remaining between them. This CDR3 is built from 16 residues. CDR3 protein: CASSQSAGIGANEQFF. The CDR3 coding sequence is TGCGCCAGCAGTCAATCCGCGGGGATTGGGGCCAATGAGCAGTTCTTC.

The genes are TRBV20-1 and TRBJ2-1, with 8 bases aligning to TRBD1. The CDR3 runs to 15 residues. The V segment lost 0 bases and the J segment 4 bases; nucleotides outside the gene matches: 5. The germline gives CDR1 DFQATT, CDR2 SNEGSKA (reference sequence). CDR3 in DNA: TGCAGTGCTAGAGATATGGACAGGGTATACAATGAGCAGTTCTTC. Protein: CSARDMDRVYNEQFF.

This clonotype was observed a few times. V and J are TRBV5-1 and TRBJ2-1, with 7 bases identical to TRBD1. The trim removed 4 bases at V and 5 bases at J, leaving 9 bases unmatched. This CDR3 contains 15 residues. From germline, CDR1 is SGHRS and CDR2 YFSETQ. The CDR3 region has the DNA TGCGCCAGCAGCGTCGGACAGGTTGTGAACAATGAGCAGTTCTTC. This gives the protein CASSVGQVVNNEQFF. Complete variable domain (other parts from reference TRBV5-1 and TRBJ2-1): KAGVTQTPRYLIKTRGQQVTLSCSPISGHRSVSWYQQTPGQGLQFLFEYFSETQRNKGNFPGRFSGRQFSNSRSEMNVSTLELGDSALYLCASSVGQVVNNEQFFGPGTRLTVL.

In its sample, this clonotype was seen a few times. The chain has TRBV6-2 or TRBV6-3 and TRBJ2-6, with 9 bases that match TRBD1. V was pared by 2 bases and J by 0 bases, with 11 bases of the junction left unmatched. The germline V gene encodes CDR1 MNHEY and CDR2 SVGEGT. The CDR3 covers 20 residues. The CDR3 DNA sequence: TGTGCCAGCAGTTACCCGGCCCGGGACAGGGCCCGCTCTGGGGCCAACGTCCTGACTTTC. Its protein is CASSYPARDRARSGANVLTF.

This clonotype has ten or more counts. This sequence joins TRBV11-2 and TRBJ2-1; 16 bases agree with TRBD2. The germline gives CDR1 SGHAT, CDR2 FQNNGV. Trimming at V came to 7 bases and at J to 0 bases, leaving 6 bases not matched to a gene. The CDR3 runs to 18 residues. This chain's CDR3 is CASTQGLAGGISYNEQFF. For the CDR3, the DNA is TGTGCCAGCACCCAGGGACTAGCGGGGGGGATCTCCTACAATGAGCAGTTCTTC.

This clonotype was seen ten or more times. This rearrangement joins TRBV12-3 or TRBV12-4 to TRBJ2-3; TRBD2 aligns across 10 bases. The CDR3 runs 14 residues. With V trimmed by 6 bases and J by 5 bases, 5 bases remained unmatched. DNA of the CDR3: TGTGCCAGCAGACCCCAGCGGGGGGGAGATACGCAGTATTTT. Translation gives CASRPQRGGDTQYF.